The 17 T cell receptor beta chains below come from one sample, sequenced in a study of cytomegalovirus exposure and HLA in healthy donors. Vbeta (60) and Jbeta (13) primers were used in the PCR. Clones were read by immunoSEQ multiplex PCR, and TCRdb kept only the in-frame ones, dropping some. Of some 200,000 clones in the sample, 81% are singletons; the top ten hold 2.2%. Sequencing was carried out using PBMCs. These receptors came from a woman aged 25 to 39 in good health and CMV-seronegative.

The CDR3 protein is CASSAPTGQVNYNEQFF. The CDR3 nucleotides read TGTGCCAGCAGCGCCCCGACAGGGCAAGTTAATTACAATGAGCAGTTCTTC. The chain recombines TRBV9 with TRBJ2-1; 7 nucleotides agree with TRBD1. After removal of 3 bases from V and 4 bases from J, the junction contained 13 bases not matched to a gene. There are 17 residues in the CDR3. From germline, CDR1 is SGDLS and CDR2 YYNGEE.

V gene TRBV9 combines with J gene TRBJ2-2; TRBD2 agrees at 14 bases. Germline lookup yields CDR1 SGDLS and CDR2 YYNGEE. The CDR3 has 18 residues. The J segment lost 0 bases and the V segment lost 3 bases, leaving 4 bases of the junction unmatched. The CDR3 DNA follows: TGTGCCAGCAGCGATTCGACTAGCGGGGGGGCGAACACCGGGGAGCTGTTTTTT. Its translation is CASSDSTSGGANTGELFF.

In its sample, this clone was seen a few times. At one of its ends the junction is not consistent with the germline gene, which may arise from a read error. The gene calls are TRBV7-9 and TRBJ2-7; D may be TRBD2 (6 bases). Germline V gene lookup returns CDR1 SEHNR and CDR2 FQNEAQ (reference sequence). The CDR3 consists of 13 residues. The CDR3 loop is CASSLEVGLAPNF. CDR3 sequence (DNA): TGTGCCAGCAGCTTAGAAGTGGGGCTAGCGCCTAACTTC.

This clone was seen only once. This chain links TRBV20-1 with TRBJ2-7; D might be TRBD2 (5 bases). Germline CDR1 reads DFQATT; CDR2 reads SNEGSKA (reference sequence). The CDR3 has 10 residues. The V end lost 6 bases, the J end lost 7 bases, and 10 bases lay between the germline ends. CDR3 sequence: CSAAPGEQYF. As DNA, the CDR3 is TGCAGTGCCGCCCCGGGAGAGCAGTACTTC.

The chain is built from TRBV7-9 and TRBJ2-1; D unclear. CDR1 SEHNR and CDR2 FQNEAQ come from the germline V gene (reference sequence). V lost 5 bases to trimming and J lost 3 bases, with 11 bases between them. The CDR3 totals 14 residues. Here the CDR3 DNA reads TGTGCCAGCAGCCGAATCGACATCTACAATGAGCAGTTCTTC. This sequence encodes CASSRIDIYNEQFF.

Turning to this clone: Relative to the germline gene, one junction end is altered; a read error may explain this. The genes are TRBV5-4 and TRBJ1-6; D perhaps matches TRBD1 (5 bases). This CDR3 has 10 amino acids. Germline V gene data show CDR1 as SGHNT and CDR2 as YYREEE (reference sequence). The CDR3: CASSLHRSDF. The CDR3 DNA follows: TGTGCCAGCAGCTTGCACAGGAGCGACTTT.

This sequence joins TRBV7-2 and TRBJ2-3; possibly TRBD2 for D (6 bases). This CDR3 is built from 16 residues. Trimming cost V 1 base and J 0 bases, with 11 bases left between them. The germline gives CDR1 SGHTA, CDR2 FQGNSA. The CDR3 is CASSLVFGGSTDTQYF. CDR3 sequence (DNA): TGTGCCAGCAGCTTAGTGTTCGGGGGTAGCACAGATACGCAGTATTTT. Full variable domain (remainder filled in from reference TRBV7-2 and TRBJ2-3): GAGVSQSPSNKVTEKGKDVELRCDPISGHTALYWYRQSLGQGLEFLIYFQGNSAPDKSGLPSDRFSAERTGGSVSTLTIQRTQQEDSAVYLCASSLVFGGSTDTQYFGPGTRLTVL.

This chain uses TRBV19 with TRBJ1-4; 9 bases fit TRBD1. Trimming removed 8 bases from V and 8 bases from J; junction bases left unmatched: 9. The CDR3 has 14 amino acids. CDR1 is LNHDA, CDR2 SQIVND, per germline (reference sequence). CDR3 in amino acids: CASAPGQGGEKLFF. CDR3 nucleotides: TGTGCCAGTGCTCCGGGACAGGGAGGGGAAAAACTGTTTTTT.

The chain joins TRBV7-6 to TRBJ2-3; perhaps TRBD1 as D (6 bases). V lost 1 base, J lost 7 bases, and 9 bases lay in between. Germline values: CDR1 SGHVS, CDR2 FNYEAQ. The CDR3 runs 13 residues. DNA of the CDR3: TGTGCCAGCAGCTTAGGTCAGGGGAATACGCAGTATTTT. Translation gives CASSLGQGNTQYF.

This chain uses TRBV2 with TRBJ2-7; 8 bases align to TRBD1. Looked up from germline, CDR1 is SNHLY and CDR2 is FYNNEI. The CDR3 totals 14 residues. Losses at the gene ends were 6 bases for V and 7 bases for J; bases not matched to a gene: 11. This CDR3 is CASRGQVGSGEQYF. DNA for the CDR3: TGTGCCAGCAGGGGACAGGTGGGTTCTGGGGAGCAGTACTTC.

The gene calls are TRBV28 and TRBJ2-5; 9 bases agree with TRBD2. The CDR3 totals 16 residues. The V and J ends lost 2 bases and 6 bases, in that order; junction bases with no gene match: 10. CDR1 is MDHEN and CDR2 is SYDVKM in the germline V gene. CDR3 loop: CASSLPPGLATKTQYF. The CDR3 DNA is TGTGCCAGCAGTTTACCACCGGGACTAGCTACGAAGACCCAGTACTTC. Together with reference TRBV28 and TRBJ2-5, the CDR3 gives the full variable domain: DVKVTQSSRYLVKRTGEKVFLECVQDMDHENMFWYRQDPGLGLRLIYFSYDVKMKEKGDIPEGYSVSREKKERFSLILESASTNQTSMYLCASSLPPGLATKTQYFGPGTRLLVL.

The gene calls are TRBV11-2 and TRBJ2-3; weak D call: TRBD1 (6 bases). The germline V gene encodes CDR1 SGHAT and CDR2 FQNNGV. Trimming removed 1 base from V and 0 bases from J, with 11 bases in between. The CDR3 length is 16 residues. DNA for the CDR3: TGTGCCAGCAGCTTAGGTCCAGGGGAGAGCACAGATACGCAGTATTTT. Translated, it gives CASSLGPGESTDTQYF.

CDR3 amino acids: CASSYDAGTGNGYTF. CDR3 DNA sequence: TGTGCCAGCAGTTACGATGCCGGGACAGGGAACGGCTACACCTTC. V usage is TRBV6-5 and J usage is TRBJ1-2; 9 positions match TRBD1. Germline V gene sequence: CDR1 MNHEY, CDR2 SVGAGI. CDR3 length: 15 residues. V shed 2 bases, J shed 8 bases, and the junction held 9 bases outside the gene matches.

This chain joins TRBV7-2 and TRBJ2-7, with a tentative D call TRBD1 (6 bases). Trimming pared 2 bases from V and 6 bases from J, leaving 17 bases between. Germline V CDR1 and CDR2: SGHTA, FQGNSA. The CDR3 has 15 amino acids. This chain's CDR3 is CASSLNVKQGLEQYF. CDR3 DNA sequence: TGTGCCAGCAGCTTAAACGTCAAACAGGGTCTCGAGCAGTACTTC.

The chain has TRBV28 and TRBJ2-7, with 7 nucleotides matching TRBD1. The V segment lost 4 bases and the J segment 0 bases; nucleotides outside the gene matches: 6. Looked up from germline, CDR1 is MDHEN and CDR2 is SYDVKM. The CDR3 spans 15 residues. DNA for the CDR3: TGTGCCAGCAGTTCGTTCGGGACAGCCTCCTACGAGCAGTACTTC. It codes for CASSSFGTASYEQYF.

The CDR3 region is CASSRGADTEAFF. CDR3 DNA sequence: TGTGCCAGCAGTCGGGGGGCGGACACTGAAGCTTTCTTT. V usage is TRBV2 and J usage is TRBJ1-1; TRBD1 is a possible D gene (6 bases). The germline V and J ends were trimmed by 5 bases and 3 bases, with 10 bases remaining between them. Looked up from germline, CDR1 is SNHLY and CDR2 is FYNNEI. The CDR3 runs to 13 residues.

The chain has TRBV23-1 and TRBJ2-1, with D perhaps TRBD2 (5 bases). TRBV23-1 is placed among ORFs of uncertain function. V was clipped by 3 bases and J by 4 bases, with 10 bases between them. The CDR3 length is 14 residues. The CDR3 sequence is CASSHLAGYNEQFF. The CDR3, as DNA: TGCGCCAGCAGTCACCTAGCTGGGTACAATGAGCAGTTCTTC.